The 27 T cell receptor beta chains given below trace back to one sample, sequenced in a study of HIV-infected patients and healthy controls (dated by TCRdb to 2013 to 2016). Library construction relied on 5' RACE. TCRdb lists the instrument as Illumina MiSeq. Reverse transcription of 500 ng RNA was performed with SuperScript III using primers directed against the alpha and beta constant regions. Separate alpha and beta chain libraries were made by chain-specific third strand synthesis with multiplexing indices. TCRdb reanalyzed the raw reads on its own, using fastp at Q25 for trimming and MiXCR for clone calling, and kept in-frame beta chains. Rows with a matching CDR3 protein are joined into one entry that keeps the most common DNA and genes. This sample holds under 20,000 distinct CDR3 sequences; about a tenth were observed only once. Together, the top ten hold approximately 3.4% of the sample.

Whole blood was used without cell fractionation, so the repertoire reflected all unsorted peripheral T cells. Sample: blood. The receptors derive from an adult in good health.

The table lists this clonotype with a few counts. This chain connects TRBV27 to TRBJ1-4; D unclear. Germline V lookup: CDR1 MNHEY, CDR2 SMNVEV (reference sequence). Trimming left V 8 bases short and J 4 bases short, with 14 bases between. The CDR3 sequence is 14 residues long. The CDR3 loop is CASSPWDNNEKLFF. CDR3 sequence (DNA): TGTGCCAGCTCCCCCTGGGATAATAATGAAAAACTGTTTTTT.

This clonotype was found many times. This chain uses TRBV14 with TRBJ2-7; D is perhaps TRBD2 (5 bases). The germline V gene encodes CDR1 SGHDN and CDR2 FVKESK. V was pared by 2 bases and J by 3 bases, with 14 bases between. CDR3 length equals 15 residues. CDR3 sequence (DNA): TGTGCCAGCAGCCAAACTCAGCGGTTAAGCTACGAGCAGTACTTC. Translating it yields CASSQTQRLSYEQYF.

J is TRBJ2-5 and V is TRBV24-1; 11 bases fit TRBD2. J was trimmed by 4 bases and V by 3 bases; bases with no gene match: 6. Germline loops: CDR1 KGHDR, CDR2 SFDVKD. The CDR3 is 16 residues long. CDR3 region: CATSDPLAGVRETQYF. Here the CDR3 DNA reads TGTGCCACCAGTGATCCACTAGCGGGAGTCCGAGAGACCCAGTACTTC.

This clonotype was detected a few times. The chain combines TRBV19 with TRBJ1-1, with TRBD1 matching 7 bases. Trimming took 10 bases from V and 8 from J; bases not matched to a gene: 13. The CDR3 covers 13 residues. Germline CDR1 is LNHDA and CDR2 is SQIVND (reference sequence). The CDR3 region has the DNA TGTGCCACAACGCCCGGGACAGTCAACGAAGCTTTCTTT. This encodes CATTPGTVNEAFF.

As concerns this clonotype: With a much larger clone just one base away, this may be a read error. The gene calls are TRBV27 and TRBJ2-7; a weak D match, TRBD2 (6 bases). CDR1 is MNHEY and CDR2 is SMNVEV in the germline V gene (reference sequence). There are 18 residues in the CDR3. The V end was cut by 5 bases, the J end by 0 bases, with 23 bases between. DNA for the CDR3: TGTGCCAGCAGTCCTAGTCCCGGGAGAGGGTCGAGCTCCTACGAGCAGTACTTC. It is translated as CASSPSPGRGSSSYEQYF.

This clonotype ranks as medium-sized (0.01 to 0.1%). The J gene is TRBJ2-7, the V gene TRBV12-3 or TRBV12-4, with TRBD1 matching over 8 bases. After removal of 3 bases from V and 5 bases from J, the junction contained 6 bases not matched to a gene. The CDR3 has 14 amino acids. The CDR3 nucleotides read TGTGCCAGCAGTTTGCAGGACAGGGCCCACGAGCAGTACTTC. This codes for CASSLQDRAHEQYF.

This clonotype was recorded a few times. The chain employs TRBV3-1 and TRBJ2-1; 12 bases are shared with TRBD2. This CDR3 contains 20 residues. The ends lost 1 base at V and 0 bases at J; junction bases unmatched: 10. From germline, CDR1 is LGHDT and CDR2 YNNKEL (reference sequence). CDR3 sequence (DNA): TGTGCCAGCAGCCAAGGACTAGCGGGAGTTTGGGACAGCTCCTACAATGAGCAGTTCTTC. The encoded protein is CASSQGLAGVWDSSYNEQFF.

This clonotype has a handful of counts. This chain uses TRBV5-1 with TRBJ1-4; D not resolved. CDR3 size: 14 residues. The V and J ends lost 2 bases and 7 bases respectively, with 12 bases between them. From germline, CDR1 is SGHRS and CDR2 YFSETQ. The CDR3 bases are TGCGCCAGCAGCTTATCACCACTTAGTGAAAAACTGTTTTTT. This sequence encodes CASSLSPLSEKLFF.

This chain connects TRBV30 to TRBJ2-2; D is unclear. Trimming pared 5 bases from V and 5 bases from J, leaving 9 bases between. Germline CDR1 and CDR2: GTSNPN and SVGIG (reference sequence). This CDR3 spans 12 amino acids. This CDR3 reads CAWEGGTGELFF. In DNA form, the CDR3 reads TGTGCCTGGGAAGGTGGTACCGGGGAGCTGTTTTTT.

This clonotype is deemed medium-sized. The J gene is TRBJ2-1, the V gene TRBV27, with no clear D. The germline V and J ends were trimmed by 4 bases and 0 bases, with 10 bases remaining between them. The CDR3 loop spans 15 amino acids. The germline V gene encodes CDR1 MNHEY and CDR2 SMNVEV (reference sequence). The CDR3 DNA sequence: TGTGCCAGCAGTTACGATGGCACCTCCTACAATGAGCAGTTCTTC. Protein: CASSYDGTSYNEQFF.

This clonotype was seen at least ten times. This chain connects TRBV29-1 to TRBJ2-3, with a weak D call TRBD1 (6 bases). The CDR3 spans 14 residues. Germline CDR1 SQVTM, CDR2 ANQGSEA. V was shortened by 1 base and J by 1 base, with 9 bases between the two germline ends. For the CDR3, the DNA is TGCAGCGTTGAAGGGGCAGGGGGCACAGATACGCAGTATTTT. This codes for CSVEGAGGTDTQYF.

This clonotype was picked up many times. The chain carries TRBV29-1 and TRBJ2-5; D uncertain. The CDR3 sequence is 13 residues long. The germline V gene encodes CDR1 SQVTM and CDR2 ANQGSEA. The germline V and J ends were trimmed by 1 base and 4 bases, with 10 bases remaining between them. This CDR3 reads CSVEVAGPETQYF. CDR3 DNA: TGCAGCGTTGAAGTCGCCGGACCAGAGACCCAGTACTTC.

This clonotype showed up just a few times. The chain is built from TRBV12-3 or TRBV12-4 and TRBJ2-3; 12 nucleotides line up with TRBD2. The CDR3 extends over 16 amino acids. After removal of 5 bases from V and 5 bases from J, the junction contained 8 bases not matched to a gene. CDR3 DNA: TGTGCCAGCAGTACCCTAGCGGGAGGGCCGGGAGATACGCAGTATTTT. Its translation is CASSTLAGGPGDTQYF.

This clonotype ranks as medium-sized. The gene calls are TRBV7-2 and TRBJ2-3; 7 nucleotides align to TRBD2. The V gene's germline CDR1 is SGHTA and CDR2 FQGNSA. J lost 3 bases, V lost 5 bases, and 17 bases had no gene match. This CDR3 contains 18 residues. The CDR3 here is CASSPSMGWEGITDTQYF. Here the CDR3 DNA reads TGTGCCAGCAGCCCATCCATGGGGTGGGAGGGAATAACAGATACGCAGTATTTT.

Many counts were recorded for this clonotype. The CDR3 sequence: CASSSGPLDEQYF. As DNA, the CDR3 is TGTGCCAGCAGCTCCGGCCCTCTTGACGAGCAGTACTTC. This rearrangement joins TRBV9 to TRBJ2-7; D unresolved. This CDR3 spans 13 amino acids. The germline V gene has CDR1 SGDLS and CDR2 YYNGEE. Trimming took 4 bases from V and 5 from J, leaving 13 bases between them.

Within the sample, this clonotype is medium-sized. This chain joins TRBV28 and TRBJ2-1; tentative D call: TRBD1 (7 bases). The length of the CDR3 is 15 residues. The V gene's germline CDR1 is MDHEN and CDR2 SYDVKM. Trimming took off 4 bases at V and 1 base at J, with 11 bases between the two ends. CDR3 sequence (DNA): TGTGCCAGCAGTTCAGGGGGGTTGTCCTACAATGAGCAGTTCTTC. Translating it yields CASSSGGLSYNEQFF.

This clonotype was seen only a few times. This sequence joins TRBV7-2 and TRBJ2-5, with D perhaps TRBD1 (8 bases). V shed 1 base and J shed 5 bases, with 11 bases lying between them. Germline assignment: CDR1 SGHTA and CDR2 FQGNSA. The CDR3 consists of 14 residues. The CDR3 sequence is CASSLDRGGETQYF. As DNA, the CDR3 is TGTGCCAGCAGCTTAGACAGGGGGGGTGAGACCCAGTACTTC.

This clonotype was detected many times. The DNA of the CDR3 is TGTGCCAGCAGCCCAACGCCGGGACAGGGCTATGGCTACACCTTC. As protein: CASSPTPGQGYGYTF. V is TRBV7-2 and J is TRBJ1-2, with TRBD1 identical over 9 bases. Germline assignment: CDR1 SGHTA and CDR2 FQGNSA. There are 15 residues in the CDR3. Trimming cost V 5 bases and J 4 bases; bases outside gene matches: 8.

This clonotype was counted ten times or more. The chain couples TRBV20-1 to TRBJ2-7; 9 nucleotides match TRBD1. Trimming took 6 bases from V and 5 from J; bases not matched to a gene: 17. The CDR3 loop spans 16 amino acids. Germline V gene sequence: CDR1 DFQATT, CDR2 SNEGSKA (reference sequence). Here the CDR3 DNA reads TGCAGTGCCAGGTCCGAGACGGGACAGGGTGATGACGAGCAGTACTTC. Encoded protein: CSARSETGQGDDEQYF.

This clonotype was recorded at least ten times. The gene calls are TRBV28 and TRBJ1-1; the D gene is possibly TRBD1 (5 bases). V gave up 4 bases and J gave up 0 bases, with 15 bases separating them. CDR1 MDHEN and CDR2 SYDVKM come from the germline V gene. The CDR3 contains 16 residues. The CDR3: CASSSTGLIMNTEAFF. The CDR3 DNA reads TGTGCCAGCAGTTCCACAGGCCTAATAATGAACACTGAAGCTTTCTTT.

This clonotype was seen many times. V and J are TRBV19 and TRBJ2-2; 9 bases fit TRBD1. Per the germline V gene, CDR1 is LNHDA and CDR2 is SQIVND (reference sequence). With 5 bases clipped from V and 6 bases from J, the junction kept 10 bases outside the gene matches. The CDR3 is 16 residues long. CDR3 DNA: TGTGCCAGTAGTGTGACAGGGGGGCCGACAGCCGGGGAGCTGTTTTTT. It is translated as CASSVTGGPTAGELFF.

At least ten counts were recorded for this clonotype. This CDR3 is CSPLDREGGTQYF. The DNA for the CDR3 is TGCAGTCCCCTCGACAGGGAAGGAGGGACCCAGTACTTC. The chain uses TRBV20-1 and TRBJ2-5, with 7 bases lining up with TRBD1. The germline V gene has CDR1 DFQATT and CDR2 SNEGSKA (reference sequence). The ends lost 8 bases at V and 7 bases at J; junction bases unmatched: 13. The CDR3 loop spans 13 amino acids.

This clonotype appeared many times. This rearrangement joins TRBV6-5 to TRBJ2-5, with D tentatively TRBD2 (5 bases). Trimming removed 5 bases from V and 6 bases from J, with 13 bases in between. Looked up from germline, CDR1 is MNHEY and CDR2 is SVGAGI. The length of the CDR3 is 13 residues. The CDR3 nucleotides are TGTGCCAGCAGTCGGACTGGTTTGCAGACCCAGTACTTC. Its protein is CASSRTGLQTQYF.

This clonotype came up many times. This CDR3 is CASSLVSGAGDTQYF. As DNA, the CDR3 is TGTGCCAGCAGCTTAGTCTCTGGGGCAGGAGATACGCAGTATTTT. The chain links TRBV7-2 to TRBJ2-3; D perhaps matches TRBD1 (5 bases). CDR1 and CDR2 (germline): SGHTA, FQGNSA. The CDR3 extends over 15 amino acids. V was pared by 1 base and J by 5 bases, with 13 bases between.

The chain employs TRBV29-1 and TRBJ1-2, with a possible D match to TRBD1 (6 bases). The germline CDR1 and CDR2 sequences are SQVTM and ANQGSEA. Trimming took 4 bases from V and 5 from J, leaving 14 bases between them. The CDR3 runs 13 residues. CDR3 in amino acids: CSVVGGRAYGYTF. The CDR3 nucleotides read TGCAGCGTTGTTGGGGGGCGGGCTTATGGCTACACCTTC.

The chain recombines TRBV28 with TRBJ2-3; TRBD2 might be the D (6 bases). Between the trimmed V and J ends, which lost 4 bases and 2 bases, there was a span of 10 bases. Germline lookup yields CDR1 MDHEN and CDR2 SYDVKM. This CDR3 is 14 amino acids long. The CDR3 coding sequence is TGTGCCAGCAGTTCATTAGCGGTCACAGATACGCAGTATTTT. Translation: CASSSLAVTDTQYF.

At least ten counts were recorded for this clonotype. The J gene is TRBJ2-5, the V gene TRBV29-1; the D call may be TRBD1 or TRBD2 (6 bases each). The V and J ends lost 2 bases and 2 bases respectively, with 15 bases between them. The CDR3 length is 15 residues. Per germline, CDR1 SQVTM and CDR2 ANQGSEA. The CDR3 DNA follows: TGCAGCGTTGAACCGGGGGCAGGGGTTCAAGAGACCCAGTACTTC. It is translated as CSVEPGAGVQETQYF.